Included here is one TCR beta chain sequence, with context. Its antigen is unknown. The data derive from a study of shared clonotypes between healthy human individuals. Study details: Per-donor plates numbered three CD4 naive, three CD4 memory, two CD8 naive and one CD8 memory. Study-wide results and limits: Clonotype sharing among donors was thought likely to change with sequencing depth. Sampling was confined to blood; repertoires within tissues likely differ. Among non-shared clonotypes, generation probabilities were lower than among those shared by all four donors.

Profiling relied on immunoSEQ multiplex PCR, and the TCRdb table lists in-frame clones only, not all of them. The sample includes some 2.3 million clones, just over 90% of them seen just once. V was shortened by 4 bases and J by 4 bases, with 13 bases between the two germline ends. Germline V CDR1 and CDR2: MNHEY, SMNVEV (reference sequence). This CDR3 is built from 15 residues. Sequencing used naive CD4+ T cells from PBMCs. As to subset: CD45RA+ positively selected. The sequence came from a man younger than 30 in good health. Some clones in this sample may be carry-over from other donors' samples. The chain carries TRBV27 and TRBJ1-4; D remains ambiguous. CDR3 DNA sequence: TGTGCCAGCAGTTCGGGCCCTCACAGTAATGAAAAACTGTTTTTT. Protein sequence: CASSSGPHSNEKLFF. Full variable domain (remainder filled in from reference TRBV27 and TRBJ1-4): EAQVTQNPRYLITVTGKKLTVTCSQNMNHEYMSWYRQDPGLGLRQIYYSMNVEVTDKGDVPEGYKVSRKEKRNFPLILESPSPNQTSLYFCASSSGPHSNEKLFFGSGTQLSVL.